Listed here is a single TCR beta chain. The data originate from a study of blood T cell repertoires in COVID-19. V lost 3 bases, J lost 7 bases, and 12 bases lay in between. The CDR3 length is 13 residues. CDR1 and CDR2 from the germline V gene are SNHLY and FYNNEI. Sequencing used immunoSEQ multiplex PCR; TCRdb keeps in-frame clones, though not all of them. The sample shows 95,000 to 150,000 clones, roughly 89% of them seen only once. This chain connects TRBV2 to TRBJ1-1; TRBD1 is a possible D gene (5 bases). This clonotype originated in a man aged 40-55 years with acute or convalescent COVID-19. Sample: peripheral blood. The CDR3 sequence: CASSEDVGGEAFF. In DNA, the CDR3 is TGTGCCAGCAGTGAGGACGTCGGGGGTGAAGCTTTCTTT. Variable domain in full (rest from reference TRBV2 and TRBJ1-1): EPEVTQTPSHQVTQMGQEVILRCVPISNHLYFYWYRQILGQKVEFLVSFYNNEISEKSEIFDDQFSVERPDGSNFTLKIRSTKLEDSAMYFCASSEDVGGEAFFGQGTRLTVV.